Detailed here is one TCR beta chain. CDR3 length: 12 amino acids. The J segment lost 2 bases and the V segment lost 11 bases, leaving 5 bases of the junction unmatched. Germline V gene lookup returns CDR1 MDHEN and CDR2 SYDVKM. Clones were read by immunoSEQ multiplex PCR, and TCRdb kept only the in-frame ones, dropping some. The profile shows roughly 100,000 clones, 80% to 90% of them singletons. The data derive from a study of T cell responses to AZD1222 COVID-19 vaccine. The TCR was taken from an adult in good health. The chain joins TRBV28 to TRBJ1-2; 7 positions agree with TRBD1. The sample in question was peripheral blood, obtained on day 0 of AZD1222 vaccination. In DNA, the CDR3 is TGTGCCGGACGACAGGGAAACTATGGCTACACCTTC. The encoded protein is CAGRQGNYGYTF.